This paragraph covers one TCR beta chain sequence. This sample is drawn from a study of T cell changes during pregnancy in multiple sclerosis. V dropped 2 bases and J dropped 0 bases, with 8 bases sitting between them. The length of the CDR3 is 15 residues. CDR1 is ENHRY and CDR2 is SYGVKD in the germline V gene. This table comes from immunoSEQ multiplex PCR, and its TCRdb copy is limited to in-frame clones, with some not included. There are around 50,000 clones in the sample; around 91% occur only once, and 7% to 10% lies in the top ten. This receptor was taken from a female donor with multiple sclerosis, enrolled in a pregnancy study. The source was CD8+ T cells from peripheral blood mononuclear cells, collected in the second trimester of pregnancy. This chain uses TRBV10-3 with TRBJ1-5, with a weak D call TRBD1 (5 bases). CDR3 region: CAISELGDSNQPQHF. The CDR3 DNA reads TGTGCCATCAGTGAGCTAGGGGATAGCAATCAGCCCCAGCATTTT.